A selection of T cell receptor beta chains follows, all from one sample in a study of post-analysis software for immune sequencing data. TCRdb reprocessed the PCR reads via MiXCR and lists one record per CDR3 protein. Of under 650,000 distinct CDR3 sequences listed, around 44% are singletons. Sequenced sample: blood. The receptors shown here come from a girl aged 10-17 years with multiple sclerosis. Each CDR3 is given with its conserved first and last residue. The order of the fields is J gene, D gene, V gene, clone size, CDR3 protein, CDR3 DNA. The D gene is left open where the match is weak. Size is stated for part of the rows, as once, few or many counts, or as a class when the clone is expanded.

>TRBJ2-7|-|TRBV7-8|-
CASSLDGALYEQYF
TGTGCCAGCAGCTTAGACGGAGCCCTTTACGAGCAGTACTTC
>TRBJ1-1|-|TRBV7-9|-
CASSLAQGRPEAFF
TGTGCCAGCAGCTTAGCGCAGGGGAGGCCTGAAGCTTTCTTT
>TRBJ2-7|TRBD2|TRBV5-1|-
CASSLAKTSGTYEQYF
TGCGCCAGCAGCTTGGCAAAGACTAGCGGGACCTACGAGCAGTACTTC
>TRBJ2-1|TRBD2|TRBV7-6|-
CASSLGPSGGGQFF
TGTGCCAGCAGCTTAGGCCCCAGCGGGGGGGGGCAGTTCTTC
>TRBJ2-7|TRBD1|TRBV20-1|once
CSARDPRGLNEQYF
TGCAGTGCTAGAGATCCCAGGGGGCTGAACGAGCAGTACTTC
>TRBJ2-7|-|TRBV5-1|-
CATSTGTLSHEQYF
TGCGCCACATCGACCGGGACTTTGTCCCACGAGCAGTACTTC
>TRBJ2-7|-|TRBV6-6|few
CASSYHPGVGGYEQYF
TGTGCCAGCAGTTATCACCCGGGTGTCGGAGGCTACGAGCAGTACTTC
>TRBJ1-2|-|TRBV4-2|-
CASKRGGDPNYGYTF
TGTGCCAGCAAGAGAGGGGGAGATCCTAACTATGGCTACACCTTC
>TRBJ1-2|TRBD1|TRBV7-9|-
CASSPQTGNGYTF
TGTGCCAGCAGCCCGCAGACAGGGAACGGCTACACCTTC
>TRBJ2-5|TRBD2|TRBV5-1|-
CASSRGGSEETQYF
TGCGCCAGCAGCAGGGGCGGGAGTGAAGAGACCCAGTACTTC
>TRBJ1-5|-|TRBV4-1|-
CASSLRRGNSNQPQHF
TGCGCCAGCAGCCTAAGACGGGGAAATAGCAATCAGCCCCAGCATTTT
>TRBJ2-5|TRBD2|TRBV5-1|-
CASSRGAVGLAGQETQYF
TGCGCCAGCAGCAGAGGGGCCGTCGGACTAGCGGGCCAAGAGACCCAGTACTTC
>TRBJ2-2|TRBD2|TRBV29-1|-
CSVEGQREPGTGELFF
TGCAGCGTTGAGGGCCAGCGGGAGCCGGGCACCGGGGAGCTGTTTTTT
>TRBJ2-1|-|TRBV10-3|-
CAMTPGEGAYNEQFF
TGTGCCATGACGCCGGGAGAGGGAGCCTACAATGAGCAGTTCTTC
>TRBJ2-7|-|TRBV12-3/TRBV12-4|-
CASSRRETYEQYF
TGTGCCAGCAGTCGCAGGGAAACCTACGAGCAGTACTTC
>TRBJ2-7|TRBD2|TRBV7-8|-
CASSLGLAGRYEQYF
TGTGCCAGCAGCTTAGGACTAGCGGGACGCTACGAGCAGTACTTC
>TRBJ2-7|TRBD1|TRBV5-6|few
CASSLSTRGTGGIHEQYF
TGTGCCAGCAGCTTGTCTACTCGGGGGACAGGGGGGATCCACGAGCAGTACTTC
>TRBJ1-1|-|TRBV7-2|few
CASSSLMLGYLNTEAFF
TGTGCCAGCAGCTCGCTCATGTTAGGGTATTTGAACACTGAAGCTTTCTTT
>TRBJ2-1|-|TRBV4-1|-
CASSQGNFNNEQFF
TGCGCCAGCAGCCAAGGTAACTTTAACAATGAGCAGTTCTTC
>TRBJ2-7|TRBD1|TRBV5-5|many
CASSWGQGTYEQYF
TGTGCCAGCAGCTGGGGACAGGGAACCTACGAGCAGTACTTC
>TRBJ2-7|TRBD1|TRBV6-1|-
CASSEEVRGIEQYF
TGTGCCAGCAGTGAAGAAGTCAGGGGGATCGAGCAGTACTTC
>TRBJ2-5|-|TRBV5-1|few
CASSLGVPETQYF
TGCGCCAGCAGCTTGGGGGTCCCAGAGACCCAGTACTTC
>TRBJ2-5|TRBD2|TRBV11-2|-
CASSLPIGAGQETQYF
TGTGCCAGCAGCTTACCCATCGGAGCGGGGCAAGAGACCCAGTACTTC
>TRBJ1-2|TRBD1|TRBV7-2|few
CASSLGTGGEANYGYTF
TGTGCCAGCAGCTTAGGGACAGGGGGGGAAGCTAACTATGGCTACACCTTC
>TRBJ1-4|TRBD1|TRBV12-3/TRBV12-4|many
CASSLGTGNEKLFF
TGTGCCAGCAGTTTGGGGACAGGGAATGAAAAACTGTTTTTT
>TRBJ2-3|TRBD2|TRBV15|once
CATSRDRASGVRGGTDTQYF
TGTGCCACCAGCAGAGATAGGGCTAGCGGGGTCCGGGGAGGCACAGATACGCAGTATTTT
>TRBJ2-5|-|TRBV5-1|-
CASSLNGIKETQYF
TGCGCCAGCAGCTTGAATGGGATCAAGGAGACCCAGTACTTC
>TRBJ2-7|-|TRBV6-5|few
CASRGQGGVAYEQYF
TGTGCCAGCAGGGGTCAAGGGGGGGTGGCCTACGAGCAGTACTTC
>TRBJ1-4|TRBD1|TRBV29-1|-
CSGGTGLNEKLFF
TGCAGCGGCGGGACAGGCCTTAATGAAAAACTGTTTTTT
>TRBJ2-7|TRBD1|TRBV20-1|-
CSGSYRDSSSYEQYF
TGCAGTGGTTCGTATAGGGACAGCAGCTCCTACGAGCAGTACTTC
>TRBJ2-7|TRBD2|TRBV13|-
CASSDRLARGPNSYEQYF
TGTGCCAGCAGCGACCGACTAGCGAGAGGGCCCAACTCCTACGAGCAGTACTTC
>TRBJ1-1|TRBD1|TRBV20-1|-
CSARAKDRAPEAFF
TGCAGTGCTAGAGCTAAGGACAGGGCCCCTGAAGCTTTCTTT
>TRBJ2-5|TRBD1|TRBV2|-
CASSDLQGAGETQYF
TGTGCCAGCAGTGATCTGCAGGGGGCTGGGGAGACCCAGTACTTC
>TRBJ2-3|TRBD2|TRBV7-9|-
CASSSFSGGSTDTQYF
TGTGCCAGCAGCTCTTTTAGCGGGGGAAGCACAGATACGCAGTATTTT
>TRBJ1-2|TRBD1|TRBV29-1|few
CSVERTGGGGYTF
TGCAGCGTTGAAAGGACAGGGGGCGGCGGCTACACCTTC
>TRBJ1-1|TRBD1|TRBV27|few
CASTPTGGAPEAFF
TGTGCCAGCACCCCGACAGGGGGGGCCCCTGAAGCTTTCTTT
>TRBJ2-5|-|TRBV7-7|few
CASSTEGQQTQYF
TGTGCTAGCAGTACGGAGGGCCAGCAGACCCAGTACTTC
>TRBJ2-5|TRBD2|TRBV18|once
CASSQISGRGGETQYF
TGTGCCAGCTCACAGATCAGCGGGAGAGGAGGAGAGACCCAGTACTTC
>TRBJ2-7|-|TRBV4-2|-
CASSPNKRRNSYEQYF
TGTGCCAGCAGCCCCAACAAAAGGAGGAACTCCTACGAGCAGTACTTC
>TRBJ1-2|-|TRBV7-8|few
CASSAGRLNYGYTF
TGTGCCAGCAGCGCCGGCCGGTTGAACTATGGCTACACCTTC
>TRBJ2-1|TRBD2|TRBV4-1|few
CASSQGSGRADEQFF
TGCGCCAGCAGCCAAGGGAGCGGGAGGGCGGATGAGCAGTTCTTC
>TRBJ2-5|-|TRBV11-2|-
CASSTGYRETQYF
TGTGCCAGCAGCACAGGGTATCGAGAGACCCAGTACTTC
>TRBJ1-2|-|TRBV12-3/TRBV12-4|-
CASSLAVRGPDGYTF
TGTGCCAGCAGTTTAGCGGTCCGGGGTCCGGATGGCTACACCTTC
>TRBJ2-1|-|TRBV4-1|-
CASSTPGQSYNEQFF
TGCGCCAGCAGCACCCCGGGACAATCCTACAATGAGCAGTTCTTC
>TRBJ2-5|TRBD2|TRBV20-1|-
CSAGPQLAGYQETQYF
TGCAGTGCTGGCCCCCAACTAGCGGGATACCAAGAGACCCAGTACTTC